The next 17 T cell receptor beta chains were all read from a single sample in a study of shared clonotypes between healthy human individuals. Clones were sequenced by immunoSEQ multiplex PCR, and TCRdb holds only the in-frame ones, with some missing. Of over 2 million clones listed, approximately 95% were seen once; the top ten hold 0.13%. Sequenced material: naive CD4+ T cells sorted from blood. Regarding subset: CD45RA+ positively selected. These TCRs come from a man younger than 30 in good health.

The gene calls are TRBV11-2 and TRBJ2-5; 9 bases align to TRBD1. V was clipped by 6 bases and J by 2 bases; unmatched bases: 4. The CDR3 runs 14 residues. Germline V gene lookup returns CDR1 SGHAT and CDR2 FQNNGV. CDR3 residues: CASRPGQGQETQYF. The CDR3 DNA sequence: TGTGCCAGCAGGCCGGGACAGGGACAAGAGACCCAGTACTTC. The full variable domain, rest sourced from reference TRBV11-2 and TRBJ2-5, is EAGVAQSPRYKIIEKRQSVAFWCNPISGHATLYWYQQILGQGPKLLIQFQNNGVVDDSQLPKDRFSAERLKGVDSTLKIQPAKLEDSAVYLCASRPGQGQETQYFGPGTRLLVL.

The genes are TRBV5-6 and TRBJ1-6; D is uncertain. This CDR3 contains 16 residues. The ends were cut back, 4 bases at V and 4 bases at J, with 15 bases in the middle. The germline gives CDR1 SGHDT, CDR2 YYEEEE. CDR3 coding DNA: TGTGCCAGCAGCCTCAACCCCAAGGATTATAATTCACCCCTCCACTTT. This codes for CASSLNPKDYNSPLHF.

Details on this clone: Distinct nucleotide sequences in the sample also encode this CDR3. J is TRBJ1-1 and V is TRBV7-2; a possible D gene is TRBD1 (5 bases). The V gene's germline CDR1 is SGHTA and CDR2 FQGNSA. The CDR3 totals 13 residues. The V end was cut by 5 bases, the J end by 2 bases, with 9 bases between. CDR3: CASSTRVNTEAFF. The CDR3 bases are TGTGCCAGCAGCACCAGGGTAAACACTGAAGCTTTCTTT.

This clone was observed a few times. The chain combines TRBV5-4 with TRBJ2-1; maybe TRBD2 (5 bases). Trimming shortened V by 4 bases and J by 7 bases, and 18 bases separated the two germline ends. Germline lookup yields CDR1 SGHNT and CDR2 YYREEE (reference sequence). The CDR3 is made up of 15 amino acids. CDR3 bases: TGTGCCAGCAGCCTCCGGGTTTTAGGCGGGAATGAGCAGTTCTTC. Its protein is CASSLRVLGGNEQFF.

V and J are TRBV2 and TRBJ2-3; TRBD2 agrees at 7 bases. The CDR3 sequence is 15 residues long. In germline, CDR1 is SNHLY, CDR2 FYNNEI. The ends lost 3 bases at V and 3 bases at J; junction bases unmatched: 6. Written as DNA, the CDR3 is TGTGCCAGCAGTGAGGGCGGGAGTAAAACAGATACGCAGTATTTT. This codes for CASSEGGSKTDTQYF.

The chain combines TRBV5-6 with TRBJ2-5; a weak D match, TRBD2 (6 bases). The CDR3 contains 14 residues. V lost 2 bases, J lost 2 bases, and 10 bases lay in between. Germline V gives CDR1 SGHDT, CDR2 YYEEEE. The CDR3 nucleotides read TGTGCCAGCAGCTTTAGCGGCTATCAAGAGACCCAGTACTTC. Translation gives CASSFSGYQETQYF.

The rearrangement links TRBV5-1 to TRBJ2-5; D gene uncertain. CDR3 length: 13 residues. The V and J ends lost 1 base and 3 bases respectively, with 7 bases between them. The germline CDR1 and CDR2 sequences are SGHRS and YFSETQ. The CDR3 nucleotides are TGCGCCAGCAGCTTGTGGTCTGAAGAGACCCAGTACTTC. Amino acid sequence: CASSLWSEETQYF. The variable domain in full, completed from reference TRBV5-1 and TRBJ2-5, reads KAGVTQTPRYLIKTRGQQVTLSCSPISGHRSVSWYQQTPGQGLQFLFEYFSETQRNKGNFPGRFSGRQFSNSRSEMNVSTLELGDSALYLCASSLWSEETQYFGPGTRLLVL.

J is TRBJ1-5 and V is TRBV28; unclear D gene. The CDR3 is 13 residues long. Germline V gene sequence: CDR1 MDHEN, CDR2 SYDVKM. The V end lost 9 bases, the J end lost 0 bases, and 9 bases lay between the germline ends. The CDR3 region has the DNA TGTGCCAGTAGACTCGTTAGCAATCAGCCCCAGCATTTT. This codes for CASRLVSNQPQHF.

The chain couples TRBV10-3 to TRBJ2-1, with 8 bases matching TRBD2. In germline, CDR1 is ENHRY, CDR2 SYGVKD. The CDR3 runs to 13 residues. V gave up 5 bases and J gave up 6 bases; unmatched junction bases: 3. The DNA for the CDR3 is TGTGCCATCAGTAGGACTAGCTCCAATGAGCAGTTCTTC. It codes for CAISRTSSNEQFF.

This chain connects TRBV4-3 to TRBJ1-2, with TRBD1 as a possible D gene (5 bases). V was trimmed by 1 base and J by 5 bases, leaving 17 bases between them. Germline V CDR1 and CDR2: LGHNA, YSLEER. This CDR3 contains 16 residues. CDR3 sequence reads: CASSQAAGPGPYGYTF. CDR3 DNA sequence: TGCGCCAGCAGCCAAGCGGCGGGGCCGGGACCATATGGCTACACCTTC.

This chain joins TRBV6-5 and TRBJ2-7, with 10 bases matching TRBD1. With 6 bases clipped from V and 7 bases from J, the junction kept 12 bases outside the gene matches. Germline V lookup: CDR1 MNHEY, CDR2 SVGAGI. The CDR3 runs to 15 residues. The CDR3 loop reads CASSPTGTGVGEQYF. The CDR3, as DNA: TGTGCCAGCAGCCCCACCGGGACAGGGGTTGGTGAGCAGTACTTC.

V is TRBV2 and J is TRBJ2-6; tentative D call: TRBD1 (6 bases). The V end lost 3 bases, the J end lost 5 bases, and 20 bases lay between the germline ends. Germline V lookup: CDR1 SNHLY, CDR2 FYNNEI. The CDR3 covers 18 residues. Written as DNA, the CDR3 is TGTGCCAGCAGTGAGAGGGAGCAGGGGAGCGAGAGGGCCAACGTCCTGACTTTC. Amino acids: CASSEREQGSERANVLTF.

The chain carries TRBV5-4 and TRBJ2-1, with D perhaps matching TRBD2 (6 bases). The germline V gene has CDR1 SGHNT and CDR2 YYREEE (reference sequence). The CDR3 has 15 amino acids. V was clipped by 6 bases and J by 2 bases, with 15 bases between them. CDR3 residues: CASNPFGGTYNEQFF. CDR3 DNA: TGTGCCAGCAACCCTTTCGGGGGAACCTACAATGAGCAGTTCTTC.

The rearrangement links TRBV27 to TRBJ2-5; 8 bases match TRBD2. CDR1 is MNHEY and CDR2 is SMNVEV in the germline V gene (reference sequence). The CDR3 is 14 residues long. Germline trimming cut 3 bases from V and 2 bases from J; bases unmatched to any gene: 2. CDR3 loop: CASSFSGGQETQYF. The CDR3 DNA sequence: TGTGCCAGCAGTTTCAGCGGGGGACAAGAGACCCAGTACTTC.

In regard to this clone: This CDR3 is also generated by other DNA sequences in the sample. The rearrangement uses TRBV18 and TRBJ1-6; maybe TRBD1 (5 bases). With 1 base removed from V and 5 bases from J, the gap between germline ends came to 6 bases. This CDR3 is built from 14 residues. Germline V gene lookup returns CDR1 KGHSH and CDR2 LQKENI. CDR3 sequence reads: CASSPQGNNSPLHF. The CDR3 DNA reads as TGTGCCAGCTCACCACAGGGGAATAATTCACCCCTCCACTTT. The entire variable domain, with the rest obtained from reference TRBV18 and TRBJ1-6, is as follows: NAGVMQNPRHLVRRRGQEARLRCSPMKGHSHVYWYRQLPEEGLKFMVYLQKENIIDESGMPKERFSAEFPKEGPSILRIQQVVRGDSAAYFCASSPQGNNSPLHFGNGTRLTVT.

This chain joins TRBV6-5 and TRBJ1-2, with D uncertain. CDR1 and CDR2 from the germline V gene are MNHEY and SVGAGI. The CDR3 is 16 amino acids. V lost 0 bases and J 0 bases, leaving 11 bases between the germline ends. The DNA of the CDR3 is TGTGCCAGCAGTTACTCGGCACGGGAAGCTAACTATGGCTACACCTTC. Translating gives CASSYSAREANYGYTF.

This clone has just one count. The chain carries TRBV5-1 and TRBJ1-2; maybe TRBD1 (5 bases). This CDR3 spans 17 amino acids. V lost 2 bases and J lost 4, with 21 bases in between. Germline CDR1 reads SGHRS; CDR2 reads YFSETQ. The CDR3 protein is CASSFGHLTGGFYGYTF. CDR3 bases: TGCGCCAGCAGCTTCGGACATCTCACCGGGGGATTCTATGGCTACACCTTC.